A selection of T cell receptor beta chains follows, all from one sample in a study of cytomegalovirus exposure and HLA in healthy donors. The table came from immunoSEQ multiplex PCR; TCRdb's copy has only in-frame clones and leaves some out. The table has 75,000 to 80,000 clones, roughly two thirds seen once; the top ten hold 4.9%. Input material: PBMCs. The source of these receptors is a man in his 60s in good health and CMV-seropositive. Each CDR3 is given with its conserved first and last residue.

TRBV7-2	TRBJ2-3	CASSLRGGYYTDTQYF
TRBV27	TRBJ1-5	CASKPDKYSNQPQHF
TRBV29-1	TRBJ2-7	CSVGNAAGYEQYF
TRBV7-2	TRBJ1-1	CASRESGTGKAFF
TRBV7-9	TRBJ1-4	CASSSVRVDEKLFF
TRBV28	TRBJ1-2	CASSLLRPGGAYGYTF
TRBV7-9	TRBJ1-1	CSSSRQGAGVLAEAFF
TRBV5-1	TRBJ2-1	CASSFGGSGGYNEQFF
TRBV30	TRBJ1-6	CAWSVAGAASPLHF
TRBV6-6	TRBJ2-5	CASSYFGGREETQYF
TRBV18	TRBJ2-7	CASSLSGGEFYEQYF
TRBV9	TRBJ2-1	CASSVSGRVNNEQFF
TRBV28	TRBJ2-7	CASSLTYYEQYF
TRBV6-5	TRBJ2-3	CASSRGEGDTQYF
TRBV19	TRBJ2-7	CASSIGISGFSYEQYF
TRBV5-4	TRBJ2-5	CASSAARGLGETQYF
TRBV7-9	TRBJ2-1	CASRSSGRYYEQFF
TRBV2	TRBJ1-1	CASSEGKGLLREAFF
TRBV28	TRBJ2-7	CASSLSDYYEQYF
TRBV7-9	TRBJ2-2	CASSLGQNTGELFF
TRBV7-9	TRBJ2-5	CASSSAGLAGEETQYF
TRBV30	TRBJ1-4	CAWSVQRGWGVAIEKLFF
TRBV6-1	TRBJ2-1	CASSEVGTGVYNEQFF
TRBV5-6	TRBJ2-4	CASSSGGRGERNIQYF
TRBV7-2	TRBJ2-2	CASSSPLGAGVITGELFF
TRBV9	TRBJ1-3	CASSVAGTPGNTIYF
TRBV4-1	TRBJ1-1	CASSQERMNTEAFF
TRBV18	TRBJ1-2	CASSPGQEDGYTF
TRBV21-1	TRBJ2-1	CASPYLAGVYNEQFF
TRBV7-2	TRBJ2-5	CASSLLRETQYF
TRBV5-6	TRBJ2-1	CASSLVSGSGLNNEQFF
TRBV10-1	TRBJ2-2	CASTKLGRGTGELFF
TRBV18	TRBJ1-2	CASSPAISGQGRSEPGMGYTF
TRBV5-1	TRBJ2-6	CASSFTRVSLSGANVLTF
TRBV9	TRBJ2-1	CASSQQGFNNEQFF
TRBV29-1	TRBJ1-2	CSVSSGTGDGYTF
TRBV9	TRBJ2-5	CASSVAGGRARQETQYF
TRBV7-3	TRBJ2-5	CASSLSGLAGGETQYF